This TCR beta chain is drawn from a study of post-analysis software for immune sequencing data. The study's findings and limits: Five or six TRBV segments appeared more often in patients than in controls, and TRBV5-6, TRBV5-1 and TRBV20-1 were among these. Multiple sclerosis patients had significantly lower normalized Chao1 diversity than controls.

This CDR3 contains 14 residues. Trimming at V came to 8 bases and at J to 1 base, leaving 6 bases not matched to a gene. CDR1 and CDR2 from the germline V gene are DFQATT and SNEGSKA (reference sequence). Every TCR beta cDNA library bore unique molecular identifiers. A single record per CDR3 protein comes from TCRdb applying MiXCR to the PCR reads. Among 400,000 to 500,000 distinct CDR3 sequences listed, approximately 37% were seen once. This clonotype was detected ten times or more. Its antigen is undetermined. This receptor was obtained from a girl aged 2 to 9 with multiple sclerosis. The genes are TRBV20-1 and TRBJ2-5; TRBD2 matches 11 bases. Sequencing input: blood. CDR3 region: CSLAGGLSQETQYF. CDR3 coding DNA: TGCAGTCTAGCGGGGGGACTCTCCCAAGAGACCCAGTACTTC.